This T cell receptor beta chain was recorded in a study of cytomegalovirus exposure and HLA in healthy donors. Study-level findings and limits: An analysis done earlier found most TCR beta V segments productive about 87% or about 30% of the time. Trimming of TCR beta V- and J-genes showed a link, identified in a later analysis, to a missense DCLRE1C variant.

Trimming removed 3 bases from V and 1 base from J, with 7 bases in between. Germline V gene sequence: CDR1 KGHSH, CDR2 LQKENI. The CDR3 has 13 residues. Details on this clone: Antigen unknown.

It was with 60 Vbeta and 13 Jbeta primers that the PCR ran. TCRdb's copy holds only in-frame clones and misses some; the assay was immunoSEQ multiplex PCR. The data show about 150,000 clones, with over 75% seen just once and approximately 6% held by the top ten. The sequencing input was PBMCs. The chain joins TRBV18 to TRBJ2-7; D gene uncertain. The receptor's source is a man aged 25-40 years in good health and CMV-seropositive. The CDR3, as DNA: TGTGCCAGCTCACCGTCCGGGTCCTACGAGCAGTACTTC. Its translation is CASSPSGSYEQYF.